The sequence of this T cell receptor (beta chain) was determined in a study of blood T cell repertoires in COVID-19. Across the study: Collection of acute and convalescent COVID-19 samples took place in the United States, Italy and Spain.

Germline V gene lookup returns CDR1 SGHAT and CDR2 FQNNGV. This CDR3 is built from 15 residues. The V gene lost 1 base and the J gene lost 4 bases, with 11 bases spanning the gap. The authors' processing: Using reference gene primer amplification, nucleated cell counts were estimated. The table came from immunoSEQ multiplex PCR; TCRdb's copy has only in-frame clones and leaves some out. D and trimming come from the DNA, and the V and J calls and clone size come from that table. Among some 56,000 clones listed, over 70% were seen once. The material sequenced was peripheral blood. The rearrangement uses TRBV11-2 and TRBJ2-1, with D possibly being TRBD1 (5 bases). The receptor was derived from a woman in her forties or fifties with active or convalescent COVID-19. The CDR3 loop reads CASSLARVSYNEQFF. The CDR3 DNA reads as TGTGCCAGCAGCTTAGCCAGGGTTTCATACAATGAGCAGTTCTTC.